This TCR beta chain was sequenced in a study of blood T cell repertoires in COVID-19. Background on the study: Some COVID-19 samples were acute and others convalescent; all came from the United States, Italy and Spain. PBMCs, B-cell-depleted T cells, or T cells were the source of the cDNA or gDNA that made up the material.

Original processing notes: Nucleated cell number was recorded as an estimate derived from reference gene primer amplification. Clones were sequenced by immunoSEQ multiplex PCR, and TCRdb holds only the in-frame ones, with some missing. The D gene and trimming were derived from the DNA, and the V and J assignments and clone size from that table. The data hold around 220,000 clones, with 80% to 90% observed a single time. Participant reports of clinical history set cohort assignment. The TCR comes from a woman between 50 and 59 years old with acute COVID-19. The sample comprised PBMCs or T cells enriched from blood (not recorded which).

CDR3 in DNA: TGCGCCAGCAGTGAGACCGGACAGTTCTATGGCTACACCTTC. Encoded protein: CASSETGQFYGYTF. The J gene is TRBJ1-2, the V gene TRBV10-2; D may be TRBD1 (6 bases). The length of the CDR3 is 14 residues. The germline V gene has CDR1 WSHSY and CDR2 SAAADI. The V end was cut by 2 bases, the J end by 4 bases, with 11 bases between.